Presented here are 25 T cell receptor beta chains from one specimen sequenced in a study of T cell responses to AZD1222 COVID-19 vaccine. Clones were sequenced by immunoSEQ multiplex PCR, and TCRdb holds only the in-frame ones, with some missing. The sample has 160,000 or so clones; approximately 91% are singletons. Sequencing used peripheral blood, obtained after recovery from COVID-19. The receptor source for this set is an adult who had recovered from COVID-19.

The chain has TRBV7-2 and TRBJ1-6; TRBD1 agrees at 11 bases. The CDR3 runs 16 residues. After removal of 1 base from V and 10 bases from J, the junction contained 6 bases not matched to a gene. Germline V gene data show CDR1 as SGHTA and CDR2 as FQGNSA. CDR3 protein: CASSLGGQGVGSPLHF. In DNA form, the CDR3 reads TGTGCCAGCAGCTTAGGGGGACAGGGGGTTGGGTCACCCCTCCACTTT.

This CDR3 is CASRDFSADTQYF. Here the CDR3 DNA reads TGTGCCAGCAGAGACTTTTCGGCAGATACGCAGTATTTT. The rearrangement uses TRBV28 and TRBJ2-3; no reliable D call. Germline V CDR1 and CDR2: MDHEN, SYDVKM. The CDR3 has 13 residues. With 6 bases removed from V and 4 bases from J, the gap between germline ends came to 11 bases.

V gene TRBV29-1 combines with J gene TRBJ1-1; 7 nucleotides align to TRBD1. CDR1 is SQVTM and CDR2 is ANQGSEA in the germline V gene. After removal of 6 bases from V and 7 bases from J, the junction contained 14 bases not matched to a gene. The CDR3 runs to 14 residues. The DNA of the CDR3 is TGCAGCGTCCAAGGGGGGCAGGGGGTCGATGAAGCTTTCTTT. Its translation: CSVQGGQGVDEAFF.

The chain has TRBV6-5 and TRBJ1-2; D remains unclear. Trimming cost V 0 bases and J 4 bases, with 12 bases left between them. Germline CDR1 MNHEY, CDR2 SVGAGI. This CDR3 contains 15 residues. Here the CDR3 DNA reads TGTGCCAGCAGTTACTCCGCAGGCTTCGTCTATGGCTACACCTTC. This codes for CASSYSAGFVYGYTF.

This clone was detected only once. The chain couples TRBV10-3 to TRBJ2-1; the match to TRBD2 covers 11 bases. The V and J ends lost 5 bases and 0 bases, in that order; junction bases with no gene match: 6. The germline V gene has CDR1 ENHRY and CDR2 SYGVKD. This CDR3 has 17 amino acids. The CDR3 region is CAISPGTSGSSYNEQFF. In DNA form, the CDR3 reads TGTGCCATCAGTCCCGGGACTAGCGGTAGCTCCTACAATGAGCAGTTCTTC.

The gene calls are TRBV27 and TRBJ2-1; 9 bases are shared with TRBD1. The CDR3 spans 15 residues. Germline-derived CDR1 and CDR2 are MNHEY and SMNVEV (reference sequence). Losses at the gene ends were 6 bases for V and 7 bases for J; bases not matched to a gene: 10. The CDR3 nucleotides are TGTGCCAGCAGCTACCGGGACAGGGTCGTAAATGAGCAGTTCTTC. This sequence encodes CASSYRDRVVNEQFF.

The chain carries TRBV7-3 and TRBJ1-1; 7 bases are a match to TRBD1. The CDR3 covers 14 residues. Germline V gene sequence: CDR1 SGHTA, CDR2 FQGTGA. Trimming took 5 bases from V and 4 from J; bases not matched to a gene: 7. The CDR3 here is CASSQGGLGTEAFF. CDR3 bases: TGTGCCAGCAGCCAGGGGGGGCTGGGCACTGAAGCTTTCTTT.

The genes are TRBV5-4 and TRBJ2-5; TRBD1 agrees at 8 bases. Per germline, CDR1 SGHNT and CDR2 YYREEE (reference sequence). The V segment lost 3 bases and the J segment 5 bases; nucleotides outside the gene matches: 6. The CDR3 covers 14 residues. The CDR3 sequence is CASSYSGGLETQYF. The CDR3, as DNA: TGTGCCAGCAGCTACTCAGGGGGCTTGGAGACCCAGTACTTC.

Notes on this clone: This specimen includes other DNA sequences encoding the same CDR3. This rearrangement joins TRBV5-5 to TRBJ2-7; perhaps TRBD1 as D (6 bases). This CDR3 contains 13 residues. V was clipped by 1 base and J by 1 base, with 6 bases between them. The germline gives CDR1 SGHKS, CDR2 YYEKEE (reference sequence). The CDR3 loop is CASSLQGSYEQYF. CDR3 in DNA: TGTGCCAGCAGCTTGCAGGGGTCCTACGAGCAGTACTTC. The entire variable domain, with the rest obtained from reference TRBV5-5 and TRBJ2-7, is as follows: DAGVTQSPTHLIKTRGQQVTLRCSPISGHKSVSWYQQVLGQGPQFIFQYYEKEERGRGNFPDRFSARQFPNYSSELNVNALLLGDSALYLCASSLQGSYEQYFGPGTRLTVT.

This chain connects TRBV6-1 to TRBJ1-1, with D perhaps TRBD1 (6 bases). V was cut by 3 bases and J by 4 bases, with 21 bases left in between. CDR3 length: 17 amino acids. CDR1 MNHNS and CDR2 SASEGT come from the germline V gene. The CDR3 nucleotides are TGTGCCAGCAGTGATAGGCCCTTAGGGGGTCTCGGCACTGAAGCTTTCTTT. Translated: CASSDRPLGGLGTEAFF.

The gene calls are TRBV7-9 and TRBJ2-1; 7 bases agree with TRBD2. This CDR3 contains 15 residues. The V gene end was trimmed by 2 bases and the J gene end by 9 bases; junction bases not matched to a gene: 10. CDR1 is SEHNR, CDR2 FQNEAQ, per germline (reference sequence). The CDR3 region is CASSLFLAGEGEQFF. In DNA form, the CDR3 reads TGTGCCAGCAGCTTATTTCTCGCGGGAGAGGGTGAGCAGTTCTTC.

V is TRBV13 and J is TRBJ2-1; 7 bases agree with TRBD2. The CDR3 is 17 amino acids. With V trimmed by 5 bases and J by 0 bases, 10 bases remained unmatched. Germline CDR1 is PRHDT and CDR2 is FYEKMQ (reference sequence). The CDR3: CASSPPLAVTSYNEQFF. The CDR3 DNA is TGTGCCAGCAGCCCCCCCCTAGCGGTAACCTCCTACAATGAGCAGTTCTTC.

The rearrangement links TRBV25-1 to TRBJ2-1; TRBD2 matches 8 bases. The CDR3 covers 16 residues. CDR1 is MGHDK, CDR2 SYGVNS, per germline. J lost 0 bases, V lost 5 bases, and 6 bases had no gene match. CDR3 bases: TGTGCCAGCAGTAAAGAGCGGGGGAGCTCCTACAATGAGCAGTTCTTC. Residues: CASSKERGSSYNEQFF.

This chain uses TRBV15 with TRBJ1-5; D gene uncertain. The V end was cut by 1 base, the J end by 7 bases, with 8 bases between. The CDR3 is 13 amino acids. Germline V gene lookup returns CDR1 LNHNV and CDR2 YYDKDF (reference sequence). Written as DNA, the CDR3 is TGTGCCACCAGCAGAGTGTCGGGGCAGCCCCAGCATTTT. Translating it yields CATSRVSGQPQHF.

This clone was seen a few times. This rearrangement joins TRBV2 to TRBJ1-5, with D unresolved. The CDR3 contains 15 residues. Germline loops: CDR1 SNHLY, CDR2 FYNNEI. V was trimmed by 7 bases and J by 3 bases, leaving 16 bases between them. This CDR3 reads CASTQWGQNNQPQHF. As DNA, the CDR3 is TGTGCCAGCACCCAATGGGGTCAAAACAATCAGCCCCAGCATTTT.

The chain recombines TRBV20-1 with TRBJ2-5; 12 positions agree with TRBD2. J lost 7 bases, V lost 3 bases, and 18 bases had no gene match. Germline loops: CDR1 DFQATT, CDR2 SNEGSKA (reference sequence). There are 18 residues in the CDR3. This chain's CDR3 is CSASRNTGWTSGKVTQYF. CDR3 nucleotides: TGCAGTGCTAGTAGGAACACGGGTTGGACTAGCGGGAAGGTGACCCAGTACTTC.

The V and J genes are TRBV25-1 and TRBJ1-5; no firm D call. The germline V gene encodes CDR1 MGHDK and CDR2 SYGVNS. V gave up 8 bases and J gave up 7 bases, with 15 bases separating them. This CDR3 contains 13 residues. CDR3 region: CASSSTGGQPQHF. CDR3 nucleotides: TGTGCCAGCTCCTCGACGGGCGGACAGCCCCAGCATTTT. The variable domain in full, with the rest retrieved from reference TRBV25-1 and TRBJ1-5, is EADIYQTPRYLVIGTGKKITLECSQTMGHDKMYWYQQDPGMELHLIHYSYGVNSTEKGDLSSESTVSRIRTEHFPLTLESARPSHTSQYLCASSSTGGQPQHFGDGTRLSIL.

The V and J genes are TRBV5-8 and TRBJ2-5, with D possibly TRBD1 on 6 matching bases. The V gene's germline CDR1 is SGHTS and CDR2 YDEGEE. V lost 3 bases and J lost 6, with 15 bases in between. The CDR3 has 14 residues. The CDR3 DNA is TGTGCCAGCAGCTCCCAAGAGGGGGAAAAGACCCAGTACTTC. Translated: CASSSQEGEKTQYF.

V and J are TRBV27 and TRBJ2-7; maybe TRBD2 (7 bases). The CDR3 is 15 amino acids. Germline loops: CDR1 MNHEY, CDR2 SMNVEV (reference sequence). The V end lost 4 bases, the J end lost 2 bases, and 15 bases lay between the germline ends. The CDR3 here is CASSWKGGGTYEQYF. Here the CDR3 DNA reads TGTGCCAGCAGTTGGAAGGGAGGGGGAACCTACGAGCAGTACTTC.

The CDR3 loop is CASRMTELSYEQYF. In DNA form, the CDR3 reads TGTGCCAGCAGGATGACGGAACTTTCCTACGAGCAGTACTTC. V and J are TRBV6-5 and TRBJ2-7; D remains unclear. This CDR3 contains 14 residues. Trimming shortened V by 6 bases and J by 1 base, and 13 bases separated the two germline ends. Germline V lookup: CDR1 MNHEY, CDR2 SVGAGI.

The chain carries TRBV7-3 and TRBJ2-1, with 7 bases fitting TRBD1. The V and J ends lost 4 bases and 7 bases, in that order; junction bases with no gene match: 7. CDR1 and CDR2 from the germline V gene are SGHTA and FQGTGA. The CDR3 runs to 14 residues. CDR3 nucleotides: TGTGCCAGCAGCTCGGGGACAGTTGCAAATGAGCAGTTCTTC. The encoded protein is CASSSGTVANEQFF. The whole variable domain, filled in from reference TRBV7-3 and TRBJ2-1, reads GAGVSQTPSNKVTEKGKYVELRCDPISGHTALYWYRQSLGQGPEFLIYFQGTGAADDSGLPNDRFFAVRPEGSVSTLKIQRTERGDSAVYLCASSSGTVANEQFFGPGTRLTVL.

The chain combines TRBV25-1 with TRBJ1-2; D gene uncertain. CDR1 and CDR2 from the germline V gene are MGHDK and SYGVNS. Trimming took 1 base from V and 4 from J, leaving 10 bases between them. This CDR3 has 14 amino acids. CDR3: CASSESPPRYGYTF. CDR3 nucleotide sequence: TGTGCCAGCAGTGAATCTCCACCTCGCTATGGCTACACCTTC.

This CDR3 is CASSTGQYNEQFF. For the CDR3, the DNA is TGTGCCAGCAGCACGGGACAGTACAATGAGCAGTTCTTC. The chain recombines TRBV7-6 with TRBJ2-1, with 7 positions matching TRBD1. CDR3 length: 13 residues. With V trimmed by 5 bases and J by 4 bases, 2 bases remained unmatched. Germline V lookup: CDR1 SGHVS, CDR2 FNYEAQ.

The V call is TRBV19, the J call TRBJ2-5; the match to TRBD2 covers 7 bases. The CDR3 covers 15 residues. Losses at the gene ends were 3 bases for V and 5 bases for J; bases not matched to a gene: 9. In germline, CDR1 is LNHDA, CDR2 SQIVND (reference sequence). Here the CDR3 DNA reads TGTGCCAGTAGTATTGTCCCAGGGCGGGGGGAGACCCAGTACTTC. The encoded protein is CASSIVPGRGETQYF.

The chain recombines TRBV11-1 with TRBJ2-2; 7 bases are a match to TRBD2. Germline loops: CDR1 SGHAT, CDR2 FQDESV (reference sequence). This CDR3 contains 13 residues. V trimming: 5 bases; J trimming: 8 bases; junction bases outside the gene matches: 5. The CDR3 loop is CASSLSGVGELFF. CDR3 DNA sequence: TGTGCCAGCAGCCTCAGCGGGGTAGGGGAGCTGTTTTTT.